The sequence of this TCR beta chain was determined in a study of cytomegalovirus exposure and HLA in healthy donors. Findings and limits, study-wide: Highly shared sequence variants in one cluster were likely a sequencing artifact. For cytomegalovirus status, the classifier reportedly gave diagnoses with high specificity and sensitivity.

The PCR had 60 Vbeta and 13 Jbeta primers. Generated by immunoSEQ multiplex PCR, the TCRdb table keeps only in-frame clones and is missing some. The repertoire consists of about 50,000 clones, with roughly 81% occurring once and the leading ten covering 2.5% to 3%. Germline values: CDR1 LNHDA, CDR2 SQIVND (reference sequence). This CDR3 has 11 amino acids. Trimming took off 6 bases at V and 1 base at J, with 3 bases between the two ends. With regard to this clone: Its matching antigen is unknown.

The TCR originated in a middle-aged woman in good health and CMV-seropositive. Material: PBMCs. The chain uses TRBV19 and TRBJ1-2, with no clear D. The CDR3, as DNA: TGTGCCAGTAGCCATAACTATGGCTACACCTTC. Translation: CASSHNYGYTF.